Below are 27 T cell receptor beta chains sequenced from a single sample in a study of blood T cell repertoires in COVID-19. The assay was immunoSEQ multiplex PCR, and TCRdb's table has in-frame clones only and misses some. This sample has about 220,000 clones; 75% to 85% occur once, and the top ten carry 9.5% to 10%. What was sequenced was peripheral blood. Source of these receptors: a man aged 50-60 years with active or convalescent COVID-19.

The CDR3 spells CASSTRQGGETQYF. The CDR3 DNA reads TGTGCCAGCAGTACCCGACAGGGAGGCGAGACCCAGTACTTC. The chain employs TRBV2 and TRBJ2-5, with D possibly being TRBD1 (7 bases). The germline gives CDR1 SNHLY, CDR2 FYNNEI. The V and J ends lost 5 bases and 5 bases respectively, with 15 bases between them. This CDR3 comprises 14 residues. Complete variable domain (other parts from reference TRBV2 and TRBJ2-5): EPEVTQTPSHQVTQMGQEVILRCVPISNHLYFYWYRQILGQKVEFLVSFYNNEISEKSEIFDDQFSVERPDGSNFTLKIRSTKLEDSAMYFCASSTRQGGETQYFGPGTRLLVL.

The rearrangement joins TRBV20-1 to TRBJ2-7, with 10 bases aligning to TRBD2. J was trimmed by 4 bases and V by 3 bases; bases with no gene match: 3. This CDR3 spans 13 amino acids. Germline V gene lookup returns CDR1 DFQATT and CDR2 SNEGSKA (reference sequence). The CDR3 sequence: CSASLAGEYEQYV. For the CDR3, the DNA is TGCAGTGCTAGTCTAGCGGGGGAATACGAGCAGTACGTC.

V is TRBV6-5 and J is TRBJ2-1, with 7 bases identical to TRBD1. V shed 0 bases and J 5 bases; nucleotides not matched to a gene: 4. The germline CDR1 and CDR2 sequences are MNHEY and SVGAGI. The CDR3 totals 15 residues. The CDR3 region has the DNA TGTGCCAGCAGTTACTCAGGGGGCGTTGACAATGAGCAGTTCTTC. Protein product: CASSYSGGVDNEQFF.

The V call is TRBV19, the J call TRBJ1-1, with D unresolved. V lost 5 bases and J lost 2, with 12 bases in between. CDR3 length equals 14 residues. Germline CDR1 and CDR2: LNHDA and SQIVND (reference sequence). Here the CDR3 DNA reads TGTGCCAGTAGTCAGGCACAGTCTAACACTGAAGCTTTCTTT. It is translated as CASSQAQSNTEAFF.

CDR3 loop: CASSKMEGGATDTQYF. The CDR3 coding sequence is TGTGCCAGCAGCAAGATGGAAGGCGGAGCCACAGATACGCAGTATTTT. V and J are TRBV9 and TRBJ2-3, with no clear D. The CDR3 sequence is 16 residues long. CDR1 and CDR2 (germline): SGDLS, YYNGEE. Trimming removed 4 bases at V and 2 bases at J, with 17 bases between.

The rearrangement joins TRBV24-1 to TRBJ2-7; 10 nucleotides match TRBD1. The CDR3 spans 17 residues. Germline V gene sequence: CDR1 KGHDR, CDR2 SFDVKD. V was pared by 7 bases and J by 8 bases, with 19 bases of the junction left unmatched. CDR3 region: CATRNWSRDRGIVQQYV. Written as DNA, the CDR3 is TGTGCCACCAGAAATTGGAGCCGGGACAGGGGAATTGTTCAGCAGTACGTC.

The rearrangement joins TRBV29-1 to TRBJ2-7, with 7 bases lining up with TRBD1. The CDR3 is 13 amino acids. V lost 4 bases, J lost 3 bases, and 6 bases stayed unmatched. Germline V gene sequence: CDR1 SQVTM, CDR2 ANQGSEA. The CDR3 protein is CSVAWQGDYEQYF. The CDR3, as DNA: TGCAGCGTTGCTTGGCAGGGGGACTACGAGCAGTACTTC.

CDR3 residues: CASSLSQGADSSNQPQHF. The DNA of the CDR3 is TGTGCCAGCAGTTTATCCCAGGGGGCGGACTCTAGCAATCAGCCCCAGCATTTT. The chain has TRBV28 and TRBJ1-5, with TRBD1 matching 8 bases. The CDR3 loop spans 18 amino acids. J was trimmed by 0 bases and V by 1 base; bases with no gene match: 8. From germline, CDR1 is MDHEN and CDR2 SYDVKM.

V is TRBV11-2 and J is TRBJ2-2, with D possibly being TRBD2 (5 bases). Germline values: CDR1 SGHAT, CDR2 FQNNGV. This CDR3 spans 16 amino acids. V was shortened by 1 base and J by 1 base, with 10 bases between the two germline ends. CDR3 amino acids: CASSLGERKNTGELFF. CDR3 sequence (DNA): TGTGCCAGCAGCTTAGGAGAGCGGAAGAACACCGGGGAGCTGTTTTTT.

The sample holds a few counts of this clone. This chain joins TRBV7-9 and TRBJ2-1; D is perhaps TRBD2 (5 bases). The CDR3 length is 12 residues. V was trimmed by 8 bases and J by 4 bases, leaving 9 bases between them. Germline loops: CDR1 SEHNR, CDR2 FQNEAQ (reference sequence). CDR3 residues: CASGLNYNEQFF. The CDR3, as DNA: TGTGCCAGCGGACTGAATTACAATGAGCAGTTCTTC. The variable domain in full, completed from reference TRBV7-9 and TRBJ2-1, reads DTGVSQNPRHKITKRGQNVTFRCDPISEHNRLYWYRQTLGQGPEFLTYFQNEAQLEKSRLLSDRFSAERPKGSFSTLEIQRTEQGDSAMYLCASGLNYNEQFFGPGTRLTVL.

This chain joins TRBV6-5 and TRBJ1-1; D remains ambiguous. This CDR3 contains 14 residues. Per germline, CDR1 MNHEY and CDR2 SVGAGI. V was clipped by 6 bases and J by 3 bases, with 14 bases between them. CDR3 amino acids: CASRLYVEDTEAFF. The CDR3 DNA is TGTGCCAGCAGACTGTACGTTGAGGACACTGAAGCTTTCTTT.

The chain carries TRBV7-9 and TRBJ1-1; D call uncertain. V lost 5 bases to trimming and J lost 1 base, with 11 bases between them. This CDR3 comprises 14 residues. The germline gives CDR1 SEHNR, CDR2 FQNEAQ (reference sequence). CDR3 protein: CASSLPSRNTEAFF. The CDR3 DNA is TGTGCCAGCAGCCTGCCGAGTAGGAACACTGAAGCTTTCTTT.

The gene calls are TRBV7-9 and TRBJ1-6; 8 bases match TRBD1. This CDR3 has 17 amino acids. J gave up 13 bases and V 5 bases, and 19 bases lay outside the gene matches. CDR1 is SEHNR, CDR2 FQNEAQ, per germline (reference sequence). The CDR3 coding sequence is TGTGCCAGCAGCCAGTCCCTAGTAGGGACAGGTCGACATCCCCTCCACTTT. Translated, it gives CASSQSLVGTGRHPLHF.

The chain is built from TRBV4-1 and TRBJ1-3; no clear D gene. Germline CDR1 and CDR2: MGHRA and YSYEKL. The CDR3 contains 13 residues. Trimming took off 3 bases at V and 7 bases at J, with 10 bases between the two ends. CDR3 residues: CASSQHRGNTIYF. In DNA form, the CDR3 reads TGCGCCAGCAGCCAGCACCGGGGTAACACCATATATTTT.

This clone has only one observation. The V and J genes are TRBV23-1 and TRBJ1-6, with D uncertain. TRBV23-1 has ORF status, its function being uncertain. The CDR3 spans 16 residues. The V end lost 3 bases, the J end lost 1 base, and 10 bases lay between the germline ends. CDR3 sequence: CASSQGWRSYNSPLHF. CDR3 in DNA: TGCGCCAGCAGTCAGGGTTGGCGGTCCTATAATTCACCCCTCCACTTT.

This chain uses TRBV7-8 with TRBJ2-7; 7 positions agree with TRBD2. With 7 bases clipped from V and 6 bases from J, the junction kept 12 bases outside the gene matches. Per germline, CDR1 SGHVS and CDR2 FQNEAQ. The CDR3 contains 14 residues. This chain's CDR3 is CASKLERGLGEQYF. The CDR3, as DNA: TGTGCCAGCAAGTTGGAGAGAGGACTAGGCGAGCAGTACTTC.

The chain has TRBV5-1 and TRBJ2-2; 9 nucleotides align to TRBD2. Germline CDR1 SGHRS, CDR2 YFSETQ. The V and J ends lost 2 bases and 6 bases, in that order; junction bases with no gene match: 8. There are 16 residues in the CDR3. The chain's CDR3 is CASSFPAGGPAGELFF. The CDR3 region has the DNA TGCGCCAGCAGCTTTCCTGCGGGGGGGCCGGCCGGGGAGCTGTTTTTT.

The V call is TRBV5-4, the J call TRBJ2-5, with TRBD2 identical over 8 bases. The CDR3 length is 13 residues. Germline assignment: CDR1 SGHNT and CDR2 YYREEE (reference sequence). V was pared by 4 bases and J by 3 bases, with 2 bases of the junction left unmatched. The CDR3 nucleotides read TGTGCCAGCAGCGTTAGCGGGAAAGAGACCCAGTACTTC. Encoded protein: CASSVSGKETQYF.

This clone was seen only once. V gene TRBV4-1 combines with J gene TRBJ2-7, with D unresolved. Germline values: CDR1 MGHRA, CDR2 YSYEKL. The CDR3 covers 14 residues. V gave up 2 bases and J gave up 4 bases, with 12 bases separating them. The CDR3 DNA sequence: TGCGCCAGCAGCCAACCTTCAGCGATGTACGAGCAGTACTTC. Translation: CASSQPSAMYEQYF.

The rearrangement joins TRBV19 to TRBJ1-1, with 8 positions matching TRBD1. The CDR3 has 17 amino acids. V shed 7 bases, J shed 3 bases, and the junction held 16 bases outside the gene matches. The germline gives CDR1 LNHDA, CDR2 SQIVND (reference sequence). The CDR3 DNA reads TGTGCCAGTAAAAGGAGAACGGACAGGGCGCGGGACACTGAAGCTTTCTTT. It translates to CASKRRTDRARDTEAFF.

V and J are TRBV6-2 or TRBV6-3 and TRBJ2-5; 7 positions match TRBD2. Trimming took 0 bases from V and 5 from J; bases not matched to a gene: 6. Germline assignment: CDR1 MNHEY and CDR2 SVGEGT. The CDR3 sequence is 15 residues long. CDR3 DNA: TGTGCCAGCAGTTACTCCGGCGGGGGTGCGGAGACCCAGTACTTC. Protein: CASSYSGGGAETQYF.

V usage is TRBV15 and J usage is TRBJ2-3; 11 nucleotides match TRBD2. The CDR3 is 16 amino acids. Germline CDR1 is LNHNV and CDR2 is YYDKDF (reference sequence). V gave up 4 bases and J gave up 1 base; unmatched junction bases: 4. The CDR3 DNA reads TGTGCCACCAGCAAATTACTAGCGGGAGGCACAGATACGCAGTATTTT. Protein sequence: CATSKLLAGGTDTQYF.

This chain connects TRBV9 to TRBJ2-1, with D possibly being TRBD2 (6 bases). CDR1 and CDR2 (germline): SGDLS, YYNGEE. Trimming stripped 0 bases from V and 8 bases from J, with 12 bases between. CDR3 length: 14 amino acids. Here the CDR3 DNA reads TGTGCCAGCAGCGTAGATGGGCCTAGCGATGAGCAGTTCTTC. It encodes CASSVDGPSDEQFF.

The chain is built from TRBV5-1 and TRBJ2-2; D ambiguous. This CDR3 comprises 16 residues. CDR1 is SGHRS and CDR2 is YFSETQ in the germline V gene. Trimming stripped 0 bases from V and 5 bases from J, with 14 bases between. CDR3 protein: CASSLEFSGLTGELFF. The DNA of the CDR3 is TGCGCCAGCAGCTTGGAGTTCTCAGGCTTGACCGGGGAGCTGTTTTTT.

This clone was counted between two and nine times. The V gene is TRBV4-2, the J gene TRBJ2-1; 10 nucleotides align to TRBD2. Germline-derived CDR1 and CDR2 are LGHNA and YNFKEQ. The CDR3 has 15 amino acids. The V segment lost 1 base and the J segment 4 bases; nucleotides outside the gene matches: 1. The CDR3 region has the DNA TGTGCCAGCAGCCAAGGTAGCGGGGGGTACAATGAGCAGTTCTTC. This codes for CASSQGSGGYNEQFF.

The chain couples TRBV5-4 to TRBJ2-7; D may be TRBD2 (6 bases). V dropped 3 bases and J dropped 2 bases, with 18 bases sitting between them. CDR1 and CDR2 from the germline V gene are SGHNT and YYREEE (reference sequence). The CDR3 is 16 amino acids. Written as DNA, the CDR3 is TGTGCCAGCAGCTCCGCCTCAGCGGGTGTCGCCTACGAGCAGTACTTC. It translates to CASSSASAGVAYEQYF.

This clone was recorded once. The V and J genes are TRBV23-1 and TRBJ2-7; 8 bases agree with TRBD1. TRBV23-1 is recorded as an ORF, its role being uncertain. This CDR3 contains 16 residues. The V gene end was trimmed by 6 bases and the J gene end by 3 bases; junction bases not matched to a gene: 13. CDR3 region: CASSLKGQVIYYEQYV. The DNA for the CDR3 is TGCGCCAGCAGCCTAAAGGGACAGGTCATCTACTACGAGCAGTACGTC.